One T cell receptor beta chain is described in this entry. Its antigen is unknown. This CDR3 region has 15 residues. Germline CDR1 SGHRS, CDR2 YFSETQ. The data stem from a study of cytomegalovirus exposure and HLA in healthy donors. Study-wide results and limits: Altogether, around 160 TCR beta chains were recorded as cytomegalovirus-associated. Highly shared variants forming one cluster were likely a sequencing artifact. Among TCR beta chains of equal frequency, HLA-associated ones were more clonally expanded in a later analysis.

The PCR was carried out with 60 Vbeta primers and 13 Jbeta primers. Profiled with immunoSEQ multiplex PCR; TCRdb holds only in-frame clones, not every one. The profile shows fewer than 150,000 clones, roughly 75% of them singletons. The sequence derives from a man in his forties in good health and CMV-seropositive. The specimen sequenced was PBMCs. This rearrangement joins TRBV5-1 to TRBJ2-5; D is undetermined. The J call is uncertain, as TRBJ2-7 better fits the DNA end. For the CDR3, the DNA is TGCGCCAGCACCCGTGCCTCGGGTCTTCCCTACGAGCAGTACTTC. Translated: CASTRASGLPYEQYF.